These 8 T cell receptor beta chains came from one sample sequenced in a study of blood T cell repertoires in COVID-19. Some clones are missing from TCRdb's copy, which holds only in-frame ones; the method was immunoSEQ multiplex PCR. The profile covers a few hundred thousand clones, with approximately 85% appearing a single time and about 1.7% taken by the ten largest. Sequencing was carried out using peripheral blood. These receptors came from a woman between 50 and 59 years old with acute or convalescent COVID-19.

The chain joins TRBV28 to TRBJ1-5; 9 nucleotides match TRBD1. Losses at the gene ends were 3 bases for V and 4 bases for J; bases not matched to a gene: 28. The germline V gene has CDR1 MDHEN and CDR2 SYDVKM. This CDR3 contains 23 residues. The CDR3 loop is CASSFHPSGGDRARLWKNQPQHF. In DNA form, the CDR3 reads TGTGCCAGCAGTTTTCATCCCTCCGGGGGGGACAGGGCAAGATTGTGGAAGAATCAGCCCCAGCATTTT. Full variable domain (remainder filled in from reference TRBV28 and TRBJ1-5): DVKVTQSSRYLVKRTGEKVFLECVQDMDHENMFWYRQDPGLGLRLIYFSYDVKMKEKGDIPEGYSVSREKKERFSLILESASTNQTSMYLCASSFHPSGGDRARLWKNQPQHFGDGTRLSIL.

This chain joins TRBV27 and TRBJ2-3; D is perhaps TRBD2 (5 bases). The germline V and J ends were trimmed by 3 bases and 3 bases, with 19 bases remaining between them. This CDR3 has 17 amino acids. Germline lookup yields CDR1 MNHEY and CDR2 SMNVEV (reference sequence). The CDR3 bases are TGTGCCAGCAGTTTCCGAGGGTCGTGGGTGGGAACAGATACGCAGTATTTT. Amino acids: CASSFRGSWVGTDTQYF.

V gene TRBV19 combines with J gene TRBJ2-4; 9 bases line up with TRBD1. The CDR3 is made up of 15 amino acids. CDR1 LNHDA and CDR2 SQIVND come from the germline V gene (reference sequence). V was pared by 6 bases and J by 9 bases, with 12 bases of the junction left unmatched. The CDR3 reads CASSSYTGGVGIQYF. CDR3 coding DNA: TGTGCCAGTAGCTCTTACACAGGGGGCGTCGGCATTCAGTACTTC. Full variable domain (outside the CDR3, taken from reference TRBV19 and TRBJ2-4): DGGITQSPKYLFRKEGQNVTLSCEQNLNHDAMYWYRQDPGQGLRLIYYSQIVNDFQKGDIAEGYSVSREKKESFPLTVTSAQKNPTAFYLCASSSYTGGVGIQYFGAGTRLSVL.

The rearrangement links TRBV2 to TRBJ1-2; D is uncertain. V lost 7 bases and J 0 bases, leaving 15 bases between the germline ends. Germline lookup yields CDR1 SNHLY and CDR2 FYNNEI. CDR3 size: 15 residues. In nucleotides, the CDR3 is TGTGCCAGCACGATAATCACCGGAGCTAACTATGGCTACACCTTC. Its protein is CASTIITGANYGYTF.

This clone was seen a single time. The chain recombines TRBV28 with TRBJ2-7; 9 bases line up with TRBD2. Germline V gene sequence: CDR1 MDHEN, CDR2 SYDVKM. The V segment lost 8 bases and the J segment 0 bases; nucleotides outside the gene matches: 5. The CDR3 consists of 14 residues. Here the CDR3 DNA reads TGTGCCAGCCTAGGACTAGCGAACTCCTACGAGCAGTACTTC. It codes for CASLGLANSYEQYF.

The rearrangement uses TRBV11-2 and TRBJ2-1; D unresolved. The CDR3 is 15 amino acids. The V and J ends lost 1 base and 4 bases respectively, with 11 bases between them. The V gene's germline CDR1 is SGHAT and CDR2 FQNNGV. The CDR3 is CASSLALAEYNEQFF. The CDR3 nucleotides are TGTGCCAGCAGCTTAGCATTAGCTGAGTACAATGAGCAGTTCTTC.

This clone appeared once. This chain links TRBV19 with TRBJ2-7, with 10 bases identical to TRBD2. CDR1 LNHDA and CDR2 SQIVND come from the germline V gene (reference sequence). V shed 4 bases and J 4 bases; nucleotides not matched to a gene: 22. The CDR3 is made up of 20 amino acids. CDR3 residues: CASSNLVAGGTTGVGYEQYF. CDR3 bases: TGTGCCAGTAGTAACCTAGTAGCGGGAGGTACCACCGGCGTTGGATACGAGCAGTACTTC.

This clone was observed many times. This chain uses TRBV5-4 with TRBJ2-7; 8 positions agree with TRBD1. J gave up 5 bases and V 4 bases, and 5 bases lay outside the gene matches. In germline, CDR1 is SGHNT, CDR2 YYREEE (reference sequence). The CDR3 loop spans 13 amino acids. CDR3 DNA: TGTGCCAGCAGCCCGGACAGGGCCCACGAGCAGTACTTC. Translating it yields CASSPDRAHEQYF. The whole variable domain, filled in from reference TRBV5-4 and TRBJ2-7, reads ETGVTQSPTHLIKTRGQQVTLRCSSQSGHNTVSWYQQALGQGPQFIFQYYREEENGRGNFPPRFSGLQFPNYSSELNVNALELDDSALYLCASSPDRAHEQYFGPGTRLTVT.